This entry describes one TCR beta chain. The data are from a study of blood T cell repertoires in COVID-19. Grouping used clinical history reported by participants in a survey and questionnaire. Shortly before study entry, within 2 weeks, exposed participants had met a COVID-19 case. Trimming took 4 bases from V and 2 from J, leaving 11 bases between them. The CDR3 has 14 residues. CDR1 and CDR2 from the germline V gene are LNHDA and SQIVND (reference sequence). In the authors' methods: How many nucleated cells were present was estimated from reference gene primer amplification. Repertoires were generated with immunoSEQ multiplex PCR, while TCRdb's copy carries only in-frame clones and drops some. V and J calls and clone size are copied from that table; D and trimming were computed from the DNA. The table lists more than 200,000 clones, roughly 88% of them singletons.

The source is a young woman who had been exposed to COVID-19. Material: PBMCs or T cells enriched from blood (not recorded which). The chain combines TRBV19 with TRBJ1-2, with a tentative D call TRBD1 (5 bases). CDR3 nucleotide sequence: TGTGCCAGTAGTAAGAGACAGAACAACTATGGCTACACCTTC. This sequence encodes CASSKRQNNYGYTF.